This T cell receptor (beta chain) comes out of a study of T cell repertoires in cytomegalovirus infection. The CDR3 covers 13 residues. Germline V gene lookup returns CDR1 SNHLY and CDR2 FYNNEI. The V gene lost 7 bases and the J gene lost 1 base, with 5 bases spanning the gap. One entry per CDR3 protein, called by TCRdb with MiXCR from the reads. The repertoire holds 110,000 to 150,000 distinct CDR3 sequences, with around 30% as singletons. Findings and limits, study-wide: Across the ex vivo response, the dominant clonotypes were HLA-C-restricted CMV-specific TCR beta clonotypes.

Details on this clonotype: Its antigen is not known.

The material sequenced was CD8+ T cells from cultured PBMCs, taken from culture after CMV antigen stimulation. This TCR derives from a human donor in good health (CMV status not recorded). Some clones in this sample may be carry-over from other donors' samples. The chain has TRBV2 and TRBJ2-6; D is uncertain. The CDR3 DNA follows: TGTGCCAGCATTTCTTCTGGGGCCAACGTCCTGACTTTC. This translates into CASISSGANVLTF.